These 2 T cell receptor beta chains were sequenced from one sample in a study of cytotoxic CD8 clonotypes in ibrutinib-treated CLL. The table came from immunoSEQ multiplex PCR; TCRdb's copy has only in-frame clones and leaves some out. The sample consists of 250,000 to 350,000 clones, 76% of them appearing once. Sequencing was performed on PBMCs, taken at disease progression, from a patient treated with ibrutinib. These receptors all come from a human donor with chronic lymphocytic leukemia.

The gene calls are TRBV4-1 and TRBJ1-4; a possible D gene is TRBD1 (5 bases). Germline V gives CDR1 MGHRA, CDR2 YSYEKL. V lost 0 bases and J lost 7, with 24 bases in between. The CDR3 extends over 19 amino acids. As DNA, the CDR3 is TGCGCCAGCAGCCAAGATCCCCTAGGTGGCGCAGGGAAGGGTGAAAAACTGTTTTTT. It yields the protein CASSQDPLGGAGKGEKLFF.

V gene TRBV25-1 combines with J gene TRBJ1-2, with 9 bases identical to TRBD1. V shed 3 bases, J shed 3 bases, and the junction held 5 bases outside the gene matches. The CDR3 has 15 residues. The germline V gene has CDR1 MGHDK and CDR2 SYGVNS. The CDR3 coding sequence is TGTGCCAGCAGTGATCCGGGACAGGGACACTATGGCTACACCTTC. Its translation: CASSDPGQGHYGYTF.